This TCR beta chain was sequenced for a study of radiation and T cells in renal cell carcinoma. Treatment indicated: 15 Gy SBRT to primary tumor, nephrectomy 4 weeks later. The patient's renal cell carcinoma had clear cell pathology. The assay was immunoSEQ multiplex PCR, and TCRdb's table has in-frame clones only and misses some. The data contain about 13,000 clones, roughly 34% of them singletons. Points on this clone: Its antigen is not identified.

Study observations and caveats: Dominant CDR3 motifs were more common in irradiated tumors than controls. Tumor samples were small regions of 0.9 to 1 g. In nephrectomy-only tumors, top 100 clonotypes averaged roughly 43%, versus around 54% irradiated.

The sequencing here drew on tumor tissue, taken from a patient whose treatment included radiotherapy and nephrectomy. This receptor was taken from a man aged 60 to 69 with renal cell carcinoma.

In DNA form, the CDR3 reads TGTGCCAGTACTAAATTAACGGGGGCCAACGTCCTGACTTTC. This gives the protein CASTKLTGANVLTF. This chain joins TRBV19 and TRBJ2-6; no clear D gene. The CDR3 is 14 amino acids. Germline-derived CDR1 and CDR2 are LNHDA and SQIVND (reference sequence). V lost 7 bases to trimming and J lost 4 bases, with 11 bases between them.